One TCR beta chain is described in this entry. The antigen remains unidentified. The table came from immunoSEQ multiplex PCR; TCRdb's copy has only in-frame clones and leaves some out. This sample yields more than 80,000 clones, of which 85% to 90% are seen a single time; more than 8.5% belongs to the top ten. This entry belongs to a study of T cell responses to AZD1222 COVID-19 vaccine. Study-wide points: Clonal diversity may have been underestimated in mostly white British donors. Per reports, nearly half of all spike-specific TCRs target regions that are unmutated in variants.

Per the germline V gene, CDR1 is KGHDR and CDR2 is SFDVKD. The ends were cut back, 2 bases at V and 2 bases at J, with 3 bases in the middle. This CDR3 has 12 residues. This specimen was peripheral blood, taken on day 0 of AZD1222 vaccination. This chain uses TRBV24-1 with TRBJ2-7; no definite D call. The TCR comes from an adult in good health. CDR3 nucleotide sequence: TGTGCCACCAGTGATTACACCTACGAGCAGTACTTC. This sequence encodes CATSDYTYEQYF.